These 32 T cell receptor beta chains were all obtained from the same sample, sequenced in a study of blood T cell repertoires in COVID-19. Assay: immunoSEQ multiplex PCR; the TCRdb copy retains only in-frame clones and omits some. The sample includes about 74,000 clones, about 83% of them seen just once. Sequencing was done on a sample of peripheral blood. The receptors were sampled from a man at least 80 years old with acute or convalescent COVID-19.

The chain has TRBV11-2 and TRBJ1-1, with D hard to call. This CDR3 has 14 amino acids. V shed 4 bases and J shed 3 bases, with 12 bases lying between them. Germline V gene lookup returns CDR1 SGHAT and CDR2 FQNNGV. CDR3 sequence reads: CASSSAGKDTEAFF. CDR3 DNA: TGTGCCAGCAGCTCCGCCGGGAAGGACACTGAAGCTTTCTTT.

The V gene is TRBV9, the J gene TRBJ2-1; 9 nucleotides agree with TRBD1. Trimming removed 0 bases from V and 8 bases from J; junction bases left unmatched: 6. This CDR3 spans 15 amino acids. Germline-derived CDR1 and CDR2 are SGDLS and YYNGEE. In DNA form, the CDR3 reads TGTGCCAGCAGCGTAGGGACAGGGGCGTTCGATGAGCAGTTCTTC. It is translated as CASSVGTGAFDEQFF.

The J gene is TRBJ2-1, the V gene TRBV19, with 12 bases matching TRBD2. Trimming cost V 6 bases and J 9 bases; bases outside gene matches: 12. The CDR3 is 16 residues long. In germline, CDR1 is LNHDA, CDR2 SQIVND (reference sequence). CDR3 sequence (DNA): TGTGCCAGTAGGCCCCTAGCGGGGGGGCCGATTCCTGAGCAGTTCTTC. It yields the protein CASRPLAGGPIPEQFF. Together with reference TRBV19 and TRBJ2-1, the CDR3 gives the full variable domain: DGGITQSPKYLFRKEGQNVTLSCEQNLNHDAMYWYRQDPGQGLRLIYYSQIVNDFQKGDIAEGYSVSREKKESFPLTVTSAQKNPTAFYLCASRPLAGGPIPEQFFGPGTRLTVL.

The gene calls are TRBV28 and TRBJ2-2; 8 nucleotides line up with TRBD2. V was clipped by 3 bases and J by 5 bases; unmatched bases: 14. Germline CDR1 is MDHEN and CDR2 is SYDVKM. The CDR3 has 18 residues. CDR3 region: CASSFGGWSGRRTGELFF. The CDR3 bases are TGTGCCAGCAGTTTCGGGGGGTGGAGCGGGAGACGTACCGGGGAGCTGTTTTTT.

The V and J genes are TRBV5-6 and TRBJ1-1, with 8 bases aligning to TRBD1. Trimming took 2 bases from V and 5 from J; bases not matched to a gene: 8. Germline V lookup: CDR1 SGHDT, CDR2 YYEEEE. The CDR3 is 15 residues long. The CDR3, as DNA: TGTGCCAGCAGCTTATATCAGGGGGCCGTTACTGAAGCTTTCTTT. Protein: CASSLYQGAVTEAFF.

This clone turned up a few times. The V call is TRBV6-2 or TRBV6-3, the J call TRBJ1-5; D is ambiguous. The CDR3 totals 16 residues. Germline loops: CDR1 MNHEY, CDR2 SVGEGT. The germline V and J ends were trimmed by 4 bases and 2 bases, with 15 bases remaining between them. The CDR3 bases are TGTGCCAGCAGTTTACGAGCGAATGGTGGCAATCAGCCCCAGCATTTT. Its translation is CASSLRANGGNQPQHF.

The V gene is TRBV5-1, the J gene TRBJ2-5, with TRBD1 identical over 11 bases. Germline assignment: CDR1 SGHRS and CDR2 YFSETQ. This CDR3 is built from 13 residues. The V segment lost 5 bases and the J segment 5 bases; nucleotides outside the gene matches: 2. The CDR3 here is CASRGQGAETQYF. CDR3 bases: TGCGCCAGCAGAGGACAGGGGGCCGAGACCCAGTACTTC.

J is TRBJ1-2 and V is TRBV10-3; a possible D gene is TRBD1 (6 bases). CDR1 and CDR2 (germline): ENHRY, SYGVKD. The V gene lost 6 bases and the J gene lost 1 base, with 18 bases spanning the gap. There are 16 residues in the CDR3. Written as DNA, the CDR3 is TGTGCCATCAGCAGATCCGGGACACTGGATAACTATGGCTACACCTTC. Translation gives CAISRSGTLDNYGYTF.

CDR3 region: CATSDRRDRVADTQYF. CDR3 nucleotides: TGTGCCACCAGTGACCGTAGGGACAGAGTAGCAGATACGCAGTATTTT. V usage is TRBV24-1 and J usage is TRBJ2-3; 7 bases align to TRBD1. The CDR3 runs to 16 residues. The germline CDR1 and CDR2 sequences are KGHDR and SFDVKD. V shed 4 bases, J shed 4 bases, and the junction held 10 bases outside the gene matches.

This clone is a singleton in its sample. This chain uses TRBV13 with TRBJ1-6; TRBD1 matches at 9 bases. Germline V lookup: CDR1 PRHDT, CDR2 FYEKMQ (reference sequence). V lost 0 bases to trimming and J lost 7 bases; unmatched junction nucleotides: 4. This CDR3 comprises 16 residues. CDR3 sequence reads: CASSLGPGTGNSPLHF. The DNA of the CDR3 is TGTGCCAGCAGCTTAGGCCCTGGGACAGGGAATTCACCCCTCCACTTT. Based on the CDR3 plus reference TRBV13 and TRBJ1-6, the full variable domain is AAGVIQSPRHLIKEKRETATLKCYPIPRHDTVYWYQQGPGQDPQFLISFYEKMQSDKGSIPDRFSAQQFSDYHSELNMSSLELGDSALYFCASSLGPGTGNSPLHFGNGTRLTVT.

This sequence joins TRBV6-4 and TRBJ1-4, with a weak D call TRBD1 (6 bases). Germline assignment: CDR1 MRHNA and CDR2 SNTAGT. V was pared by 5 bases and J by 6 bases, with 19 bases between. The CDR3 is 16 amino acids. The CDR3 loop is CASSRQVSVLDEKLFF. The CDR3 region has the DNA TGTGCCAGCAGTCGACAGGTCTCGGTATTAGATGAAAAACTGTTTTTT.

Only a few counts were recorded for this clone. This CDR3 reads CASSLNGNPETQYF. As DNA, the CDR3 is TGTGCCAGCAGCTTAAACGGGAACCCAGAGACCCAGTACTTC. This chain connects TRBV7-2 to TRBJ2-5; TRBD2 is a possible D gene (5 bases). Germline V lookup: CDR1 SGHTA, CDR2 FQGNSA. The CDR3 has 14 residues. The V end was cut by 2 bases, the J end by 4 bases, with 11 bases between.

This chain's CDR3 is CASSPTTSGRVGKNIQYF. The CDR3, as DNA: TGTGCCAGCTCACCTACTACTAGCGGGAGAGTCGGCAAAAACATTCAGTACTTC. This chain joins TRBV18 and TRBJ2-4, with 11 bases lining up with TRBD2. Germline loops: CDR1 KGHSH, CDR2 LQKENI. The length of the CDR3 is 18 residues. J gave up 3 bases and V 3 bases, and 10 bases lay outside the gene matches.

Sample share makes this clone large. The rearrangement links TRBV25-1 to TRBJ2-7; the D gene is possibly TRBD2 (6 bases). V lost 1 base, J lost 3 bases, and 10 bases lay in between. CDR1 and CDR2 from the germline V gene are MGHDK and SYGVNS. This CDR3 region has 14 residues. This chain's CDR3 is CASSESGDGYEQYF. CDR3 nucleotides: TGTGCCAGCAGTGAATCGGGGGATGGCTACGAGCAGTACTTC.

This rearrangement joins TRBV27 to TRBJ2-1, with 11 bases that match TRBD2. The CDR3 covers 19 residues. Unmatched junction bases numbered 14, after V lost 7 bases and J lost 0 bases. Germline lookup yields CDR1 MNHEY and CDR2 SMNVEV (reference sequence). CDR3 sequence: CASTKPGGTSGSSYNEQFF. The DNA of the CDR3 is TGTGCCAGCACCAAACCCGGCGGGACTAGCGGTAGCTCCTACAATGAGCAGTTCTTC.

The J gene is TRBJ2-6, the V gene TRBV15; TRBD1 might be the D (6 bases). CDR1 and CDR2 (germline): LNHNV, YYDKDF (reference sequence). The CDR3 loop spans 18 amino acids. Deletions cut 6 bases from V and 0 bases from J, with 18 bases between. CDR3 nucleotides: TGTGCCACCAGAGGTTCCGGGGACATGGTCTCTGGGGCCAACGTCCTGACTTTC. Amino acid sequence: CATRGSGDMVSGANVLTF.

This clone appeared once. This chain connects TRBV6-1 to TRBJ1-2; D not certain. Germline V gene data show CDR1 as MNHNS and CDR2 as SASEGT. The CDR3 totals 16 residues. V gave up 2 bases and J gave up 0 bases, with 13 bases separating them. The CDR3 DNA follows: TGTGCCAGCAGTGAACAAATGGAGATTCCTAACTATGGCTACACCTTC. Residues: CASSEQMEIPNYGYTF.

CDR3 in amino acids: CASRVRGRNSPLHF. CDR3 sequence (DNA): TGTGCCAGCAGAGTAAGGGGGCGGAATTCACCCCTCCACTTT. This chain connects TRBV27 to TRBJ1-6; TRBD1 matches 7 bases. CDR1 and CDR2 from the germline V gene are MNHEY and SMNVEV (reference sequence). With V trimmed by 6 bases and J by 7 bases, 6 bases remained unmatched. The CDR3 sequence is 14 residues long.

The V call is TRBV14, the J call TRBJ2-7, with D perhaps TRBD1 (6 bases). With 7 bases removed from V and 4 bases from J, the gap between germline ends came to 14 bases. The germline CDR1 and CDR2 sequences are SGHDN and FVKESK. The CDR3 contains 13 residues. The CDR3 loop reads CASNRGGPYEQYF. CDR3 in DNA: TGTGCCAGCAACCGAGGGGGACCTTACGAGCAGTACTTC.

The rearrangement joins TRBV15 to TRBJ2-7; TRBD2 matches at 13 bases. J was trimmed by 4 bases and V by 2 bases; bases with no gene match: 8. This CDR3 is 17 amino acids long. Germline loops: CDR1 LNHNV, CDR2 YYDKDF (reference sequence). For the CDR3, the DNA is TGTGCCACCAGCAGAAACCTCGGGACTAGCGGGACATACGAGCAGTACTTC. As protein: CATSRNLGTSGTYEQYF.

Written as DNA, the CDR3 is TGTGCCAGCAGTATTCCGTCCGGACTAGCGGGCCATTACGAGCAGTACTTC. Amino acid sequence: CASSIPSGLAGHYEQYF. The V and J genes are TRBV25-1 and TRBJ2-7; 11 positions match TRBD2. Losses at the gene ends were 5 bases for V and 4 bases for J; bases not matched to a gene: 13. CDR1 is MGHDK and CDR2 is SYGVNS in the germline V gene. This CDR3 spans 17 amino acids.

The rearrangement links TRBV6-5 to TRBJ1-2; D is unclear. The CDR3 is made up of 15 amino acids. Germline loops: CDR1 MNHEY, CDR2 SVGAGI. Trimming removed 7 bases from V and 5 bases from J, with 20 bases in between. Written as DNA, the CDR3 is TGTGCCAGCACCCACGACCCTCAGGCGGGTTATGGCTACACCTTC. Its translation is CASTHDPQAGYGYTF.

The chain couples TRBV4-3 to TRBJ2-5; 7 bases match TRBD2. The ends lost 0 bases at V and 5 bases at J; junction bases unmatched: 6. The germline V gene has CDR1 LGHNA and CDR2 YSLEER. There are 15 residues in the CDR3. This CDR3 is CASSQDGGVWETQYF. In DNA, the CDR3 is TGCGCCAGCAGCCAAGATGGGGGGGTTTGGGAGACCCAGTACTTC.

The rearrangement uses TRBV19 and TRBJ2-7, with D perhaps TRBD2 (8 bases). The CDR3 contains 15 residues. V shed 5 bases and J shed 6 bases, with 20 bases lying between them. Germline values: CDR1 LNHDA, CDR2 SQIVND (reference sequence). CDR3 loop: CASSLHGGDSVEQYF. CDR3 bases: TGTGCCAGTAGTCTTCACGGGGGGGACAGCGTCGAGCAGTACTTC.

J is TRBJ1-1 and V is TRBV18, with D possibly being TRBD1 (6 bases). Germline V gene sequence: CDR1 KGHSH, CDR2 LQKENI. This CDR3 is built from 15 residues. Deletions cut 3 bases from V and 4 bases from J, with 15 bases between. CDR3 sequence reads: CASSPPAGAATEAFF. CDR3 in DNA: TGTGCCAGCTCACCCCCGGCAGGGGCGGCCACTGAAGCTTTCTTT.

The rearrangement uses TRBV12-3 or TRBV12-4 and TRBJ2-5; D possibly corresponds to TRBD1 (5 bases). There are 11 residues in the CDR3. The germline V and J ends were trimmed by 6 bases and 3 bases, with 5 bases remaining between them. The CDR3 sequence: CASRGEETQYF. For the CDR3, the DNA is TGTGCCAGCAGAGGGGAAGAGACCCAGTACTTC.

The chain combines TRBV9 with TRBJ1-4; 7 nucleotides match TRBD1. This CDR3 is built from 16 residues. With V trimmed by 4 bases and J by 5 bases, 11 bases remained unmatched. In germline, CDR1 is SGDLS, CDR2 YYNGEE. The CDR3 DNA follows: TGTGCCAGCAGCAGCATAGAGGACAGGAAGAATGAAAAACTGTTTTTT. Translating gives CASSSIEDRKNEKLFF.

The rearrangement links TRBV21-1 to TRBJ2-5; the DNA was not compared with TRBD1, the D call given in the table. TRBV21-1 is annotated as a pseudogene. This CDR3 comprises 15 residues. CDR3: CASSSGTVGEETQYF. The CDR3 nucleotides read TGTGCCAGCAGCAGCGGGACAGTGGGGGAAGAGACCCAGTACTTC.

The gene calls are TRBV3-1 (or the pseudogene TRBV3-2) and TRBJ2-6; no clear D. CDR1 is LGHDT, CDR2 YNNKEL, per germline (reference sequence). V dropped 2 bases and J dropped 2 bases, with 10 bases sitting between them. The CDR3 contains 16 residues. CDR3 region: CASSQSQLAGANVLTF. For the CDR3, the DNA is TGTGCCAGCAGCCAATCCCAGTTGGCTGGGGCCAACGTCCTGACTTTC.

The chain uses TRBV18 and TRBJ2-7; D is perhaps TRBD1 (6 bases). Trimming shortened V by 3 bases and J by 5 bases, and 14 bases separated the two germline ends. In germline, CDR1 is KGHSH, CDR2 LQKENI. The CDR3 is 14 residues long. In DNA, the CDR3 is TGTGCCAGCTCACCTGGACAGACGGGCAACGAGCAGTACTTC. As protein: CASSPGQTGNEQYF.

This chain links TRBV21-1 with TRBJ1-1. TRBV21-1 is a recognized pseudogene. CDR3 length: 16 residues. This chain's CDR3 is CASSNPEAELGTEAFF. The CDR3 DNA follows: TGTGCCAGCAGCAATCCCGAAGCGGAGTTGGGCACTGAAGCTTTCTTT.

The genes are TRBV11-2 and TRBJ1-5; D gene ambiguous. The V gene lost 2 bases and the J gene lost 1 base, with 12 bases spanning the gap. The CDR3 extends over 16 amino acids. CDR1 is SGHAT, CDR2 FQNNGV, per germline. CDR3 nucleotide sequence: TGTGCCAGCAGCTTATCGGGAGGGTCCAGCAATCAGCCCCAGCATTTT. As protein: CASSLSGGSSNQPQHF.